This T cell receptor beta chain was retrieved from a study of T cells after yellow fever vaccination. Notes on the study in general: Clones from primary vaccination mostly reappeared after the booster (around 96% CD4, approximately 86% CD8). Among all clonotypes, a small share was observed in both CD4 and CD8 compartments. FACS-sorted repertoires could contain abundant clonotypes contaminating from the bulk population.

V lost 6 bases, J lost 8 bases, and 16 bases lay in between. The CDR3 is made up of 13 amino acids. Regarding this clonotype: Its antigen is not identified.

TCRdb re-called the 5' RACE reads through MiXCR, storing one row per CDR3 protein. The sample yields approximately 550,000 distinct CDR3 sequences, 15% to 20% seen once. The chain uses TRBV12-3 or TRBV12-4 and TRBJ1-2; maybe TRBD1 (6 bases). The source material was PBMCs, sampled 15 days after the yellow fever booster vaccination. The TCR originated in a man under 40 who received the YFV17D yellow fever vaccine. CDR3 in amino acids: CASSSTGSEGYTF. DNA of the CDR3: TGTGCCAGCAGCTCAACAGGGTCGGAAGGCTACACCTTC.